The 20 T cell receptor beta chains given below trace back to one sample, sequenced in a study of T cells after yellow fever vaccination. MiXCR was run by TCRdb on the 5' RACE reads, yielding one entry per CDR3 protein. The sample contains some 250,000 distinct CDR3 sequences, approximately 3.8% of which appear only once. Sequences were derived from PBMCs, sampled 15 days after the yellow fever booster vaccination. The origin of the receptors is a man between 18 and 35 years old who received the YFV17D yellow fever vaccine.

This clonotype occurred many times. The J gene is TRBJ2-5, the V gene TRBV6-2 or TRBV6-3; D not certain. CDR1 is MNHEY, CDR2 SVGEGT, per germline. V lost 8 bases to trimming and J lost 3 bases, with 16 bases between them. This CDR3 comprises 14 residues. CDR3 sequence reads: CASGIIWGKETQYF. CDR3 DNA sequence: TGTGCCAGCGGAATAATTTGGGGTAAAGAGACCCAGTACTTC.

In this sample, this clonotype turned up many times. The genes are TRBV5-1 and TRBJ2-1, with TRBD1 matching over 7 bases. This CDR3 spans 15 amino acids. Germline V gives CDR1 SGHRS, CDR2 YFSETQ. Trimming took 1 base from V and 3 from J; bases not matched to a gene: 4. CDR3 sequence: CASSLPQGDYNEQFF. The CDR3 coding sequence is TGCGCCAGCAGCTTGCCCCAGGGGGACTACAATGAGCAGTTCTTC. The full variable domain, its missing parts supplied by reference TRBV5-1 and TRBJ2-1, is KAGVTQTPRYLIKTRGQQVTLSCSPISGHRSVSWYQQTPGQGLQFLFEYFSETQRNKGNFPGRFSGRQFSNSRSEMNVSTLELGDSALYLCASSLPQGDYNEQFFGPGTRLTVL.

The chain carries TRBV20-1 and TRBJ1-6; TRBD1 is a possible D gene (5 bases). The V gene's germline CDR1 is DFQATT and CDR2 SNEGSKA (reference sequence). The CDR3 contains 13 residues. Trimming took off 4 bases at V and 7 bases at J, with 11 bases between the two ends. This CDR3 reads CSAKGTDNSPLHF. The DNA of the CDR3 is TGCAGTGCTAAAGGGACGGACAATTCACCCCTCCACTTT.

This clonotype appeared many times. J is TRBJ2-1 and V is TRBV7-9; D gene uncertain. CDR1 and CDR2 (germline): SEHNR, FQNEAQ (reference sequence). The CDR3 has 18 amino acids. V lost 4 bases and J lost 0, with 19 bases in between. CDR3 bases: TGTGCCAGCAGCTCGTCTACCCCTCGTCCGAGCTCCTACAATGAGCAGTTCTTC. This codes for CASSSSTPRPSSYNEQFF. Complete variable domain (other parts from reference TRBV7-9 and TRBJ2-1): DTGVSQNPRHKITKRGQNVTFRCDPISEHNRLYWYRQTLGQGPEFLTYFQNEAQLEKSRLLSDRFSAERPKGSFSTLEIQRTEQGDSAMYLCASSSSTPRPSSYNEQFFGPGTRLTVL.

At least ten counts were recorded for this clonotype. This chain uses TRBV19 with TRBJ2-5; 7 bases align to TRBD1. The CDR3 loop spans 16 amino acids. CDR1 LNHDA and CDR2 SQIVND come from the germline V gene (reference sequence). V was clipped by 3 bases and J by 2 bases; unmatched bases: 9. Written as DNA, the CDR3 is TGTGCCAGTAGTATCCTCCGGGACAGCAAGCAAGAGACCCAGTACTTC. Translating it yields CASSILRDSKQETQYF.

This clonotype has a count of ten or more. The J gene is TRBJ2-5, the V gene TRBV27; 8 bases match TRBD2. The CDR3 sequence is 17 residues long. Germline CDR1 reads MNHEY; CDR2 reads SMNVEV (reference sequence). The V segment lost 5 bases and the J segment 4 bases; nucleotides outside the gene matches: 15. The CDR3 bases are TGTGCCAGCAGTCCTCCGGGAGCTATACGGGGGGGAGAGACCCAGTACTTC. Its protein product is CASSPPGAIRGGETQYF.

This clonotype was observed many times. The chain links TRBV19 to TRBJ1-1; tentative D call: TRBD1 (5 bases). The CDR3 loop spans 14 amino acids. The germline V gene encodes CDR1 LNHDA and CDR2 SQIVND (reference sequence). V gave up 10 bases and J gave up 4 bases, with 19 bases separating them. For the CDR3, the DNA is TGTGCCATTCGGGACCCGCGGGGGAGCACTGAAGCTTTCTTT. It is translated as CAIRDPRGSTEAFF.

The sample holds many counts of this clonotype. The chain uses TRBV7-9 and TRBJ2-7; possible D gene TRBD2, 5 bases. Trimming stripped 2 bases from V and 2 bases from J, with 7 bases between. The CDR3 covers 13 residues. Germline CDR1 is SEHNR and CDR2 is FQNEAQ (reference sequence). The CDR3 DNA follows: TGTGCCAGCAGCTTACCGGGAACCTACGAGCAGTACGTC. Translated, it gives CASSLPGTYEQYV.

This clonotype was seen many times. V usage is TRBV5-1 and J usage is TRBJ1-4; 7 nucleotides align to TRBD1. The CDR3 extends over 14 amino acids. Germline loops: CDR1 SGHRS, CDR2 YFSETQ. With V trimmed by 4 bases and J by 8 bases, 8 bases remained unmatched. For the CDR3, the DNA is TGCGCCAGCAGCCCCGGGACAGAAGGGGAAAAACTGTTTTTT. This gives the protein CASSPGTEGEKLFF.

This clonotype was detected ten times or more. J is TRBJ2-3 and V is TRBV12-3 or TRBV12-4; D not certain. Trimming cost V 5 bases and J 5 bases, with 14 bases left between them. CDR3 length equals 14 residues. CDR3 nucleotide sequence: TGTGCCAGCAGTCCGACGGTAGTGATAGATACGCAGTATTTT. It encodes CASSPTVVIDTQYF.

This clonotype was recorded at least ten times. The gene calls are TRBV20-1 and TRBJ2-6; possible D gene TRBD1, 6 bases. Germline CDR1 is DFQATT and CDR2 is SNEGSKA (reference sequence). The CDR3 runs to 17 residues. CDR3 sequence (DNA): TGCAGGGGGGCCGGTCGCCCCCCCCGCTCTGGGGCCAACGTCCTGACTTTC. Translating gives CRGAGRPPRSGANVLTF.

This clonotype was seen ten or more times. The rearrangement links TRBV9 to TRBJ1-6; the match to TRBD1 covers 7 bases. The germline V gene encodes CDR1 SGDLS and CDR2 YYNGEE. The CDR3 has 16 residues. V lost 4 bases and J lost 9; bases outside the gene matches: 13. The CDR3 DNA follows: TGTGCCAGCAGCCCCTCCTGGGGAGGGGGCAGTTCACCCCTCCACTTT. It is translated as CASSPSWGGGSSPLHF.

Ten or more counts support this clonotype. The V gene is TRBV29-1, the J gene TRBJ1-1; unclear D gene. From germline, CDR1 is SQVTM and CDR2 ANQGSEA. This CDR3 spans 12 amino acids. Trimming stripped 2 bases from V and 1 base from J, with 5 bases between. The CDR3, as DNA: TGCAGCGTTGAATTGGGGAACACTGAAGCTTTCTTT. Amino acids: CSVELGNTEAFF.

The V call is TRBV20-1, the J call TRBJ1-3; D gene uncertain. Per germline, CDR1 DFQATT and CDR2 SNEGSKA (reference sequence). Trimming shortened V by 3 bases and J by 10 bases, and 19 bases separated the two germline ends. The CDR3 consists of 14 residues. The CDR3 DNA is TGCAGTGCTAGCTCCCGATACGGAGCAAAGACCATATATTTT. Encoded protein: CSASSRYGAKTIYF.

This clonotype was seen ten or more times. The J gene is TRBJ2-5, the V gene TRBV6-5; a weak D match, TRBD1 (6 bases). Per the germline V gene, CDR1 is MNHEY and CDR2 is SVGAGI. Trimming shortened V by 6 bases and J by 5 bases, and 16 bases separated the two germline ends. This CDR3 region has 14 residues. DNA of the CDR3: TGTGCCAGCAGGGGTACAGGGTCCTCCGAGACCCAGTACTTC. It translates to CASRGTGSSETQYF.

This clonotype showed up many times. V is TRBV7-2 and J is TRBJ2-5, with D perhaps assigned TRBD1 or TRBD2 (5 bases each). The CDR3 totals 16 residues. Germline CDR1 SGHTA, CDR2 FQGNSA. V was shortened by 0 bases and J by 9 bases, with 20 bases between the two germline ends. The CDR3 nucleotides read TGTGCCAGCAGCTTAGCAGGGACGGAACCCGGGGTGGCCCAGTACTTC. Its translation: CASSLAGTEPGVAQYF.

This clonotype was observed at least ten times. The CDR3 loop is CASSYRAGERGTQYF. DNA of the CDR3: TGTGCCAGCAGTTACCGGGCAGGAGAAAGGGGTACGCAGTATTTT. The gene calls are TRBV6-2 or TRBV6-3 and TRBJ2-3, with a weak D call TRBD1 (5 bases). Germline CDR1 MNHEY, CDR2 SVGEGT. V shed 2 bases and J shed 8 bases, with 17 bases lying between them. The CDR3 spans 15 residues.

In its sample, this clonotype was seen many times. V and J are TRBV20-1 and TRBJ2-4, with D perhaps TRBD2 (6 bases). The CDR3 spans 12 residues. The V end was cut by 6 bases, the J end by 9 bases, with 15 bases between. Germline V gives CDR1 DFQATT, CDR2 SNEGSKA (reference sequence). CDR3 DNA sequence: TGCAGTGCAGTCTTGGGGGGTGGCATTCAGTACTTC. Residues: CSAVLGGGIQYF.

This clonotype has at least ten counts. The rearrangement links TRBV11-2 to TRBJ1-1; no clear D gene. Germline V CDR1 and CDR2: SGHAT, FQNNGV. This CDR3 contains 17 residues. The ends were cut back, 7 bases at V and 0 bases at J, with 21 bases in the middle. CDR3 sequence (DNA): TGTGCCAGCACCCTTACCTTTGCGGGCGGGATGAACACTGAAGCTTTCTTT. Translated, it gives CASTLTFAGGMNTEAFF.

J is TRBJ1-2 and V is TRBV5-1; D call uncertain. The CDR3 is 13 amino acids. Between the trimmed V and J ends, which lost 7 bases and 3 bases, there was a span of 13 bases. Germline V lookup: CDR1 SGHRS, CDR2 YFSETQ. In DNA, the CDR3 is TGCGCCAGCTTTGGAGGCGGATACTATGGCTACACCTTC. The encoded protein is CASFGGGYYGYTF.